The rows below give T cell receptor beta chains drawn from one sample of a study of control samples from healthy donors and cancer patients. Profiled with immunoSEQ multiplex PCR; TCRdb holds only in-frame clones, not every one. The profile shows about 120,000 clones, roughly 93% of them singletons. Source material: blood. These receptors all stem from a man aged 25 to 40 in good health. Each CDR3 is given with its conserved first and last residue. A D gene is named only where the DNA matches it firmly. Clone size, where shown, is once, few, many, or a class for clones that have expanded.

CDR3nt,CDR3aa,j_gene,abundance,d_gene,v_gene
TGCGCCAGCAGCGCCACTCCGGGACTAGTGGGCACAGATACGCAGTATTTT,CASSATPGLVGTDTQYF,TRBJ2-3,-,TRBD2,TRBV5-1
TGTGCCAGCAGTGGAGCTTCGCTGGCCAAAAACATTCAGTACTTC,CASSGASLAKNIQYF,TRBJ2-4,-,-,TRBV2
TGTGCCAGTAGTAAGGGGGGAGTGTTAGATCGGAACACTGAAGCTTTCTTT,CASSKGGVLDRNTEAFF,TRBJ1-1,-,-,TRBV19
TGTGCCAGCAGCTTTTTGGGGAGGGTTGCTTTCTTT,CASSFLGRVAFF,TRBJ1-1,-,-,TRBV5-6
TGCAGCGTCAGGGGGAATGGCTACACCTTC,CSVRGNGYTF,TRBJ1-2,-,TRBD1,TRBV29-1
TGCGCCAGCAGACCACAGACAGACAACAATCAGCCCCAGCATTTT,CASRPQTDNNQPQHF,TRBJ1-5,once,-,TRBV5-1
TGTGCCAGTAGTAGAGAAAAGACAGGGGGCATGTACAATGAGCAGTTCTTC,CASSREKTGGMYNEQFF,TRBJ2-1,-,TRBD1,TRBV19
TGTGCCATCGGGACAGGGAGCACAGATACGCAGTATTTT,CAIGTGSTDTQYF,TRBJ2-3,once,TRBD1,TRBV10-3
TGTGCCAGCAGCTCCGGACAGGGAGATGAAAAACTGTTTTTT,CASSSGQGDEKLFF,TRBJ1-4,once,TRBD1,TRBV7-9
TGCGCCAGCAGCTTGGCAGGGGCCACTGAAGCTTTCTTT,CASSLAGATEAFF,TRBJ1-1,-,-,TRBV5-1
TGCGCCAGCAGTTCCCGGGACCCCCCACGAGATGGCTACACCTTC,CASSSRDPPRDGYTF,TRBJ1-2,-,-,TRBV5-1
TGTGCCAGCAGCCAAGATTCCGGACTAGCGGGGGGCTCGAACACCGGGGAGCTGTTTTTT,CASSQDSGLAGGSNTGELFF,TRBJ2-2,-,TRBD2,TRBV4-2